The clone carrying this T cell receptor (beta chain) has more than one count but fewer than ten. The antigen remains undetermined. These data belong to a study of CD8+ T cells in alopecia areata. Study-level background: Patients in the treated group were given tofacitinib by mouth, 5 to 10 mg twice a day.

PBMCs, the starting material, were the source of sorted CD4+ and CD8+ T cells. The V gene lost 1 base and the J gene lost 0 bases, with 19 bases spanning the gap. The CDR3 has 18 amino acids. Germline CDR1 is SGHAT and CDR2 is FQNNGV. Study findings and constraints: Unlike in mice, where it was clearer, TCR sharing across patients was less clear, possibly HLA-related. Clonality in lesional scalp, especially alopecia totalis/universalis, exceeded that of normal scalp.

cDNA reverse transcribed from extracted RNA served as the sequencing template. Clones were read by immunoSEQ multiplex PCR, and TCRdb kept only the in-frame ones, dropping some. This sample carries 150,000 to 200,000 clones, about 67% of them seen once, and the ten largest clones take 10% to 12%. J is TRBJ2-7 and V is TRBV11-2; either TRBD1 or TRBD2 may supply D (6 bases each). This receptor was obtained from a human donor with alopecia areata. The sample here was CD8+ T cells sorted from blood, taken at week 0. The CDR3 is CASSLGGAPPLPSYEQYF. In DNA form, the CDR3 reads TGTGCCAGCAGCTTAGGGGGGGCTCCCCCCCTCCCCTCCTACGAGCAGTACTTC.